The present entry profiles one T cell receptor (beta chain) with its context. The junction had 5 bases not matched to a gene; V was cut back by 1 base and J by 3 bases. In germline, CDR1 is SGHAT, CDR2 FQNNGV. CDR3 size: 18 residues. These data are taken from a study of blood T cell repertoires in COVID-19. At the level of the study: Collection of acute and convalescent COVID-19 samples took place in the United States, Italy and Spain. The cDNA or gDNA used as material had been derived from T cells, B-cell-depleted T cells, or PBMCs.

The data were produced by immunoSEQ multiplex PCR, yet TCRdb's version contains in-frame clones alone and is incomplete. The sample shows about 40,000 clones, about 85% of them seen only once. The specimen was peripheral blood. The clonotype was recovered from a human donor in a cohort sampled during active COVID-19. This chain uses TRBV11-2 with TRBJ2-3; 15 bases line up with TRBD2. Here the CDR3 DNA reads TGTGCCAGCAGCTTAGGGACTAGCGGGGGGGCAAGAACAGATACGCAGTATTTT. Translating gives CASSLGTSGGARTDTQYF.